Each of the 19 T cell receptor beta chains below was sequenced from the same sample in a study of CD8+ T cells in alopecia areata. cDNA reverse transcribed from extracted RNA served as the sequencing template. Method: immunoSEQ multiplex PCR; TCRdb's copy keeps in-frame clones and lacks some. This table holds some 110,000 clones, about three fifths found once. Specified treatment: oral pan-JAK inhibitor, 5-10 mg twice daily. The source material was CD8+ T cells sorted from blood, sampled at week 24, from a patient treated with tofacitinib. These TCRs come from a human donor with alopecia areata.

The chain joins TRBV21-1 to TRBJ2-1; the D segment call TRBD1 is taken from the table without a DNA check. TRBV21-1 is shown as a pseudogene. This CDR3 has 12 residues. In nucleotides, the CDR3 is TGTGCCAGCAGGACACAGGGTCATGAGCAGTTCTTC. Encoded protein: CASRTQGHEQFF.

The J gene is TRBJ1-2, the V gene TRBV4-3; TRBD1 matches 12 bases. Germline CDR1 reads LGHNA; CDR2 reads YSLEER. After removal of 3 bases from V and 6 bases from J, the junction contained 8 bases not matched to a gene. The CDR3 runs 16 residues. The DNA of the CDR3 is TGCGCCAGCAGCCAGTATTGGGACAGGGGGCATGATGGCTACACCTTC. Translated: CASSQYWDRGHDGYTF.

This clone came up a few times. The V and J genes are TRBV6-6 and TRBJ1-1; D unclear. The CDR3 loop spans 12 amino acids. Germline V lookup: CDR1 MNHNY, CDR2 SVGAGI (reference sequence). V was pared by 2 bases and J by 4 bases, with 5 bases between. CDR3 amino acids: CASSYGGTEAFF. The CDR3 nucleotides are TGTGCCAGCAGTTACGGTGGCACTGAAGCTTTCTTT.

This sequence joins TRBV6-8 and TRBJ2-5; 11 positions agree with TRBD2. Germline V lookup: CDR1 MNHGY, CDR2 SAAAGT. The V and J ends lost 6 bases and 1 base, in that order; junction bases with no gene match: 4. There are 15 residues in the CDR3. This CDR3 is CASRGLAETQETQYF. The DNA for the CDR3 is TGTGCCAGCAGGGGACTAGCGGAAACCCAAGAGACCCAGTACTTC.

This chain's CDR3 is CASSLSPHNEQYF. The CDR3, as DNA: TGTGCCAGCAGTTTATCCCCCCACAATGAGCAGTACTTC. V is TRBV27 and J is TRBJ2-7; D is unclear. Trimming shortened V by 0 bases and J by 7 bases, and 10 bases separated the two germline ends. The V gene's germline CDR1 is MNHEY and CDR2 SMNVEV (reference sequence). The CDR3 is 13 residues long.

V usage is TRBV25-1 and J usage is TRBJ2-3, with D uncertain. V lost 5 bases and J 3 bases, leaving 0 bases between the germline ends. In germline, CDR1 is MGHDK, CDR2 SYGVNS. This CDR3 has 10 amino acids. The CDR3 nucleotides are TGTGCCAGCAGTACAGATACGCAGTATTTT. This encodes CASSTDTQYF.

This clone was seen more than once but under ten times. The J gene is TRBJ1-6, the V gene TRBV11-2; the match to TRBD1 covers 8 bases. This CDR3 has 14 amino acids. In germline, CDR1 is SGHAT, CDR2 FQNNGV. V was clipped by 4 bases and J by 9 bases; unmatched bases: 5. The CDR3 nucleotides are TGTGCCAGCAGCTCAGGACAGGGTAGTTCACCCCTCCACTTT. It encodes CASSSGQGSSPLHF.

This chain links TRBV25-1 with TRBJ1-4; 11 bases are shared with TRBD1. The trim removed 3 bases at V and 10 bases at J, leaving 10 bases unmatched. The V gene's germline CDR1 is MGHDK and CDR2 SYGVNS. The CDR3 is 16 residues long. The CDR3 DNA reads TGTGCCAGCAGTGACGTCTATCGGGACAGGGGGAGAAAACTGTTTTTT. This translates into CASSDVYRDRGRKLFF.

CDR3 residues: CASSGRQGSYNEQFF. The CDR3 DNA follows: TGTGCCAGCAGTGGTCGGCAGGGGTCCTACAATGAGCAGTTCTTC. The chain uses TRBV6-4 and TRBJ2-1, with a weak D call TRBD1 (6 bases). Between the trimmed V and J ends, which lost 4 bases and 1 base, there was a span of 11 bases. CDR1 and CDR2 from the germline V gene are MRHNA and SNTAGT. The CDR3 totals 15 residues.

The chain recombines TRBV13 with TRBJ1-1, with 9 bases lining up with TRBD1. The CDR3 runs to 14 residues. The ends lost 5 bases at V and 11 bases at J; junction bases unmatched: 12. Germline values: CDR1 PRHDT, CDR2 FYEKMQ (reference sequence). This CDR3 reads CASSIQGAYPVAFF. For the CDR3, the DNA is TGTGCCAGCAGCATACAGGGGGCCTATCCCGTGGCTTTCTTT.

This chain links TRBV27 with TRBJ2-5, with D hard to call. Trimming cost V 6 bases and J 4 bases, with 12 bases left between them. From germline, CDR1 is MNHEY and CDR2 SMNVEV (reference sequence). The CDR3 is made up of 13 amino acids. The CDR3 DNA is TGTGCCAGCAGACCGGTAGTTTCAGAGACCCAGTACTTC. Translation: CASRPVVSETQYF.

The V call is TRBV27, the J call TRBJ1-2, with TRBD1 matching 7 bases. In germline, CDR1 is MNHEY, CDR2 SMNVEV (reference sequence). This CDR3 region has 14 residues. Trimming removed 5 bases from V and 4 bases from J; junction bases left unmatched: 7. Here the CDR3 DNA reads TGTGCCAGCAGTCCGGGACAGATTCTCTATGGCTACACCTTC. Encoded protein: CASSPGQILYGYTF.

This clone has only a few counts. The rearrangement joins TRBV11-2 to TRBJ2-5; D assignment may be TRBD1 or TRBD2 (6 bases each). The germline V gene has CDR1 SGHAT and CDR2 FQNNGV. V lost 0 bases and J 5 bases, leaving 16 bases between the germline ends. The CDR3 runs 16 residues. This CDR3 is CASSLDRTWGAETQYF. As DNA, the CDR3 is TGTGCCAGCAGCTTAGATCGAACCTGGGGGGCCGAGACCCAGTACTTC.

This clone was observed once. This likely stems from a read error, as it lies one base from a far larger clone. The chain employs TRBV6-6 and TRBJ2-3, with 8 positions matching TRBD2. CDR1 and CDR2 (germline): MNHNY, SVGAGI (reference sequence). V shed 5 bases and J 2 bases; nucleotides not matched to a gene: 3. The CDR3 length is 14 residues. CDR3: CASSDGGATDTQYF. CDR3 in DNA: TGTGCCAGCAGTGACGGGGGGGCCACAGATACGCAGTATTTT.

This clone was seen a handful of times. This chain's CDR3 is CASSPGGRGSYEQYF. The CDR3 region has the DNA TGTGCCAGCAGCCCCGGGGGGCGGGGCTCCTACGAGCAGTACTTC. This chain links TRBV9 with TRBJ2-7, with a possible D match to TRBD2 (7 bases). There are 15 residues in the CDR3. V gave up 4 bases and J gave up 0 bases, with 14 bases separating them. Germline CDR1 and CDR2: SGDLS and YYNGEE.

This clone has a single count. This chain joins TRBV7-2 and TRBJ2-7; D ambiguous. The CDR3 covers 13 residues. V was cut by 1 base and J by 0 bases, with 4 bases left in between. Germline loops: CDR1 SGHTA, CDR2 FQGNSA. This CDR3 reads CASSLVSSYEQYF. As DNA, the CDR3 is TGTGCCAGCAGCTTAGTTAGCTCCTACGAGCAGTACTTC. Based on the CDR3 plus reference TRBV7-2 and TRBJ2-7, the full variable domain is GAGVSQSPSNKVTEKGKDVELRCDPISGHTALYWYRQSLGQGLEFLIYFQGNSAPDKSGLPSDRFSAERTGGSVSTLTIQRTQQEDSAVYLCASSLVSSYEQYFGPGTRLTVT.

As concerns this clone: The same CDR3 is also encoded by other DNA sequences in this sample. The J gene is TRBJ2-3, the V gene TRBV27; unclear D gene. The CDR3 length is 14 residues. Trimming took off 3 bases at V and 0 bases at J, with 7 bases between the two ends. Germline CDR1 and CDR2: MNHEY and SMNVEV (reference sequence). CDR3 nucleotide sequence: TGTGCCAGCAGTTTGGTGGGTAGCACAGATACGCAGTATTTT. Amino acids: CASSLVGSTDTQYF.

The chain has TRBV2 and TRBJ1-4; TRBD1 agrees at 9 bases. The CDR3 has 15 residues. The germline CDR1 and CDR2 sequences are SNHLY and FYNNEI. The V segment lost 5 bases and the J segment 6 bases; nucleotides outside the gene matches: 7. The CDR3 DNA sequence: TGTGCCAGCAGTACCCCCGACAGGGGGGATGAAAAACTGTTTTTT. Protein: CASSTPDRGDEKLFF.

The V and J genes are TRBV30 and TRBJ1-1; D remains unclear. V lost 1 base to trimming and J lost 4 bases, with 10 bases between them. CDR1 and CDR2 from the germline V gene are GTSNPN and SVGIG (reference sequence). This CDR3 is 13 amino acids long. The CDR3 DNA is TGTGCCTGGAGTGACTGGAAGGGCACTGAAGCTTTCTTT. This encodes CAWSDWKGTEAFF. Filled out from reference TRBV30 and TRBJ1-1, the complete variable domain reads SQTIHQWPATLVQPVGSPLSLECTVEGTSNPNLYWYRQAAGRGLQLLFYSVGIGQISSEVPQNLSASRPQDRQFILSSKKLLLSDSGFYLCAWSDWKGTEAFFGQGTRLTVV.